The rows below give T cell receptor beta chains drawn from one sample of a study of fetal regulatory T cell absence and autoimmunity. Using immunoSEQ multiplex PCR, the repertoire was profiled, and TCRdb retains in-frame clones only, with some absent. The data hold 95,000 or so clones, with more than 70% observed a single time. The sequenced sample consisted of pancreas tissue. Receptors originate from a male donor with IPEX syndrome. The CDR3 runs from the conserved cysteine through the conserved F or W. Each record gives: CDR3 DNA, CDR3 protein, J gene, clone size, V gene, D gene. The D gene is left open where the match is weak. The listing skips clone size in some rows; elsewhere it reads once, few, many or a size class.

TGCGCCAGCAGCTTTTCCTCCTACGAGCAGTACTTC,CASSFSSYEQYF,TRBJ2-7,-,TRBV5-1,-
TGCAGCGCGGGGGGACAGGGTTGGAATGGCTACACCTTC,CSAGGQGWNGYTF,TRBJ1-2,-,TRBV29-1,TRBD1
TGTGCCAGCAGCCAAGATCGGTCTTATGCCCAGGTTAGCAATCAGCCCCAGCATTTT,CASSQDRSYAQVSNQPQHF,TRBJ1-5,-,TRBV4-2,-
TGTGCCAGCAGCTTAGCGAGCATGGGGCATCTACACAATGAGCAGTTCTTC,CASSLASMGHLHNEQFF,TRBJ2-1,-,TRBV7-9,-
TGTGCCTGGAGTGTTTACCAGTTTAACTATGGCTACACCTTC,CAWSVYQFNYGYTF,TRBJ1-2,-,TRBV30,-
TGCGCCAGCAGCACCGGGACAGGGGGCGAGCAGTACTTC,CASSTGTGGEQYF,TRBJ2-7,-,TRBV10-1,TRBD1
TGTGCCAGCAGCCGAACGATACGCTACGAGCAGTACTTC,CASSRTIRYEQYF,TRBJ2-7,-,TRBV11-3,-
TGCGCCAGCAGCCCGACTGCGCGGGGGCCTCCCTACGAGCAGTACTTC,CASSPTARGPPYEQYF,TRBJ2-7,-,TRBV4-3,-
TGTGCCAGCAGCTTGGGGGGGGGTACGCAGTATTTT,CASSLGGGTQYF,TRBJ2-3,-,TRBV5-4,TRBD2
TGTGCCAGCAGTTATCGGACAGGGCGGGTCTATGGCTACACCTTC,CASSYRTGRVYGYTF,TRBJ1-2,once,TRBV6-5,TRBD1
TGTGCCACCAGCAGTGGGCCGTACGAGCAGTACTTC,CATSSGPYEQYF,TRBJ2-7,few,TRBV15,-
TGCGCCAGCCCAAGGGAGGTGGCGGGATCTGGAAACACCATATATTTT,CASPREVAGSGNTIYF,TRBJ1-3,-,TRBV10-1,-
TGTGCCAGCAGCCGACTAGAAGCCTACGAGCAGTACTTC,CASSRLEAYEQYF,TRBJ2-7,-,TRBV6-6,-
TGTGCCAGCAAAGGCCCGGGACTAGCGGGGCTTGATACGCAGTATTTT,CASKGPGLAGLDTQYF,TRBJ2-3,-,TRBV2,TRBD2
TGTGCCAGCAGCGTAGCGAGCGGGGGGTGGGAGCAGTACTTC,CASSVASGGWEQYF,TRBJ2-7,-,TRBV9,TRBD2
TGCAGCGTTGTGTTAACTAGCGCGGCCGGCGAGCAGTACTTC,CSVVLTSAAGEQYF,TRBJ2-7,-,TRBV29-1,TRBD2
TGCGCCAGCAGCTTGACAGGGAACACTGAAGCTTTCTTT,CASSLTGNTEAFF,TRBJ1-1,-,TRBV5-1,-
TGTGCCAGCAGCTTACGGACAGGAACCTACGAGCAGTACTTC,CASSLRTGTYEQYF,TRBJ2-7,-,TRBV7-2,TRBD1
TGTGCCAGCAGTCCAGAGGGGGTCGGACCCATGAACACTGAAGCTTTCTTT,CASSPEGVGPMNTEAFF,TRBJ1-1,few,TRBV11-3,-
TGCGCCAGCAGCCAAGCGCACCTAGAAAGGGGCAGGGTCAATGGCTACACCTTC,CASSQAHLERGRVNGYTF,TRBJ1-2,-,TRBV4-1,-
TGCGCCAGCAGCTTGCTTGGGGCGGTTCAAGAGACCCAGTACTTC,CASSLLGAVQETQYF,TRBJ2-5,-,TRBV5-1,-
TGTGCCAGCAGCTCCAGAGAGACCCAGTACTTC,CASSSRETQYF,TRBJ2-5,-,TRBV5-4,-
TGTGCCAGCAGCTTAGATGGCTCCAGGGGTCCTTCGCGATCTAGCACAGATACGCAGTATTTT,CASSLDGSRGPSRSSTDTQYF,TRBJ2-3,-,TRBV13,-
TGTGCCAGCAGTTACGCGGGAGCGTTACAGGATGAGCAGTTCTTC,CASSYAGALQDEQFF,TRBJ2-1,few,TRBV6-5,TRBD2
TGTGCCAGCAGCTTACACTCCTATAATTCACCCCTCCACTTT,CASSLHSYNSPLHF,TRBJ1-6,few,TRBV7-2,-
TGTGCCAGCAGAGCAGGGGGCTCCTACGAGCAGTACTTC,CASRAGGSYEQYF,TRBJ2-7,-,TRBV5-4,TRBD1
TGTGCCAGCAGCTTAAACGGGAGGGCCCAAGAGACCCAGTACTTC,CASSLNGRAQETQYF,TRBJ2-5,-,TRBV7-2,TRBD2
TGTGCCAGCCCCGAAGGGGCGCCCATGAACACTGAAGCTTTCTTT,CASPEGAPMNTEAFF,TRBJ1-1,-,TRBV2,-
TGCGCCAGCAGCTTGGCCGGGACTAGCAGCACAGATACGCAGTATTTT,CASSLAGTSSTDTQYF,TRBJ2-3,-,TRBV5-1,TRBD2
TGTGCCAGCTCACCGCCGGGACAGGGGACTGAAGCTTTCTTT,CASSPPGQGTEAFF,TRBJ1-1,-,TRBV18,TRBD1
TGTGCCAGCACCATAAACCGACTAGCAGCCCACGAGCAGTACTTC,CASTINRLAAHEQYF,TRBJ2-7,-,TRBV11-2,TRBD2
TGTGCCAGCAGTGAATATTTCCAGTCCGGGGGCTATGGCTACACCTTC,CASSEYFQSGGYGYTF,TRBJ1-2,-,TRBV25-1,-
TGTGCCAGCTCGGAGACAGGCAACTATGGCTACACCTTC,CASSETGNYGYTF,TRBJ1-2,-,TRBV18,-
TGCGCCAGCAGCTTGATACTAGCGGGACAGTTCTTC,CASSLILAGQFF,TRBJ2-1,-,TRBV5-1,TRBD2
TGTGCCAGCAGCTCCGGACAGGATGAAAAACTGTTTTTT,CASSSGQDEKLFF,TRBJ1-4,-,TRBV5-4,TRBD1
TGTGCCAGCAGCATCGGCAGGGGGCTATCCTACGAGCAGTACTTC,CASSIGRGLSYEQYF,TRBJ2-7,few,TRBV11-3,TRBD1
TGTGCCAGCAGCGCCTCTCCAGGACAACCTAATGAAAAACTGTTTTTT,CASSASPGQPNEKLFF,TRBJ1-4,-,TRBV9,-
TGTGCCAGCAGCCCTAGTGGTCTGGGGTACGAGCAGTACTTC,CASSPSGLGYEQYF,TRBJ2-7,-,TRBV7-2,-
TGTGCCAGCAGCTCCCTCGGGGACTCCTCTAGCACAGATACGCAGTATTTT,CASSSLGDSSSTDTQYF,TRBJ2-3,-,TRBV7-2,-
TGTGCCAGCAGTTTGCTGGGCGAAAAACTGTTTTTT,CASSLLGEKLFF,TRBJ1-4,-,TRBV27,-
TGTGCCAGCAGTGGCCTAGCGGGGAGCACAGATACGCAGTATTTT,CASSGLAGSTDTQYF,TRBJ2-3,-,TRBV2,TRBD2
TGTGCCAGCAGCTACCTCAGGACGCCCCCGAGCTCCTACGAGCAGTACTTC,CASSYLRTPPSSYEQYF,TRBJ2-7,-,TRBV5-6,-
TGTGCCAGCAGCTTGACCGATACAGCGAACACTGAAGCTTTCTTT,CASSLTDTANTEAFF,TRBJ1-1,-,TRBV5-8,-
TGTGCCAGCAGCCCCCTGTCCGAGACCCAGTACTTC,CASSPLSETQYF,TRBJ2-5,once,TRBV5-6,-
TGTGCCATCAGTGACACGGTAGCTAACTATGGCTACACCTTC,CAISDTVANYGYTF,TRBJ1-2,-,TRBV10-3,-
TGCGCCAGCAGCCAGCACGGGACTGCTGAAAAACTGTTTTTT,CASSQHGTAEKLFF,TRBJ1-4,-,TRBV4-3,-
TGTGCCACCAGCAGAGGGGCAGGGTTCTACGAGCAGTACTTC,CATSRGAGFYEQYF,TRBJ2-7,-,TRBV15,-
TGTGCCAGCAGTCACCCGCCCCGGACCCCCCAGTTCTTC,CASSHPPRTPQFF,TRBJ2-1,few,TRBV5-4,-
TGTGCCAGCAGTTTAAGGGGGCTCAGGAACACCGGGGAGCTGTTTTTT,CASSLRGLRNTGELFF,TRBJ2-2,-,TRBV27,TRBD1
TGTGCCAGCAGTTTGGGGACCCCCTACAATGAGCAGTTCTTC,CASSLGTPYNEQFF,TRBJ2-1,-,TRBV27,-
TGTGCCAGCAGCAGACTTATAATCACTGAAGCTTTCTTT,CASSRLIITEAFF,TRBJ1-1,few,TRBV6-1,-